Presented here are 31 T cell receptor beta chains from one specimen sequenced in a study of blood T cell repertoires in COVID-19. This table comes from immunoSEQ multiplex PCR, and its TCRdb copy is limited to in-frame clones, with some not included. This table holds about 51,000 clones, 65% to 90% found once. The sample consisted of peripheral blood. The receptors stem from a man aged 60 to 75 with acute or convalescent COVID-19.

V gene TRBV6-1 combines with J gene TRBJ2-7; tentatively, D is TRBD2 (6 bases). The length of the CDR3 is 17 residues. CDR1 and CDR2 from the germline V gene are MNHNS and SASEGT. Trimming left V 2 bases short and J 1 base short, with 18 bases between. This CDR3 is CASSEWALTEGSYEQYF. CDR3 coding DNA: TGTGCCAGCAGTGAATGGGCGTTGACGGAGGGTTCCTACGAGCAGTACTTC.

The chain employs TRBV5-4 and TRBJ2-2, with a tentative D call TRBD1 (6 bases). The germline V gene has CDR1 SGHNT and CDR2 YYREEE (reference sequence). The CDR3 has 14 residues. Deletions cut 3 bases from V and 1 base from J, with 7 bases between. The CDR3 DNA is TGTGCCAGCAGCTGGACAGTGAACACCGGGGAGCTGTTTTTT. Translated: CASSWTVNTGELFF.

The chain employs TRBV12-5 and TRBJ2-7; D possibly corresponds to TRBD2 (6 bases). The CDR3 extends over 14 amino acids. The V end lost 6 bases, the J end lost 6 bases, and 18 bases lay between the germline ends. From germline, CDR1 is LGHNT and CDR2 FRNRAP. The CDR3 DNA reads TGTGCTAGTGGCCGAGGGACGAGGGACTCCGAGCAGTACTTC. It translates to CASGRGTRDSEQYF.

CDR3 DNA sequence: TGTGCCAGCATGCGCCCGACAGGGGGTGTTGTGGAGCCCCAGCATTTT. Protein sequence: CASMRPTGGVVEPQHF. The chain couples TRBV28 to TRBJ1-5; 9 bases fit TRBD1. The junction had 15 bases not matched to a gene; V was cut back by 7 bases and J by 8 bases. This CDR3 is 16 amino acids long. Germline assignment: CDR1 MDHEN and CDR2 SYDVKM.

This clone came up once. The chain is built from TRBV3-1 (or the pseudogene TRBV3-2) and TRBJ1-3; D is perhaps TRBD1 (5 bases). The CDR3 covers 17 residues. V was cut by 1 base and J by 1 base, with 14 bases left in between. Germline CDR1 is LGHDT and CDR2 is YNNKEL (reference sequence). CDR3 nucleotides: TGTGCCAGCAGCCAAGCGGGGGGACGAAGATCTGGAAACACCATATATTTT. Amino acids: CASSQAGGRRSGNTIYF.

This clone was found once. The J gene is TRBJ1-1, the V gene TRBV4-1; D gene unclear. V was pared by 4 bases and J by 7 bases, with 16 bases between. From germline, CDR1 is MGHRA and CDR2 YSYEKL. The CDR3 spans 14 residues. DNA of the CDR3: TGCGCCAGCAGCCTTGACCGGGGTATTGGTGAAGCTTTCTTT. Amino acid sequence: CASSLDRGIGEAFF.

The V call is TRBV28, the J call TRBJ1-5, with a possible D match to TRBD1 (5 bases). Germline values: CDR1 MDHEN, CDR2 SYDVKM. There are 18 residues in the CDR3. V was clipped by 2 bases and J by 0 bases, with 17 bases between them. The DNA for the CDR3 is TGTGCCAGCAGTTTAGTATATCGGGGGAGTTATAGCAATCAGCCCCAGCATTTT. This translates into CASSLVYRGSYSNQPQHF.

The chain uses TRBV3-1 (or the pseudogene TRBV3-2) and TRBJ2-7; 10 positions agree with TRBD2. Germline CDR1 reads LGHDT; CDR2 reads YNNKEL (reference sequence). Trimming at V came to 4 bases and at J to 7 bases, leaving 7 bases not matched to a gene. The CDR3 is 14 amino acids. DNA for the CDR3: TGTGCCAGCAGCCTTAGCGGGGGGCCGGGAGAGCAGTACTTC. This codes for CASSLSGGPGEQYF.

The J gene is TRBJ2-7, the V gene TRBV5-6; D possibly corresponds to TRBD1 (6 bases). The CDR3 totals 13 residues. Between the trimmed V and J ends, which lost 2 bases and 4 bases, there was a span of 10 bases. The germline V gene has CDR1 SGHDT and CDR2 YYEEEE. CDR3: CASSLVGGYEQYF. CDR3 DNA: TGTGCCAGCAGCTTAGTAGGGGGATACGAGCAGTACTTC.

The chain is built from TRBV28 and TRBJ2-7, with 10 bases aligning to TRBD2. Germline CDR1 is MDHEN and CDR2 is SYDVKM. J was trimmed by 6 bases and V by 1 base; bases with no gene match: 9. This CDR3 is 16 amino acids long. CDR3 residues: CASSLFPTSGIPEQYF. The CDR3 bases are TGTGCCAGCAGTTTATTTCCAACTAGCGGGATCCCCGAGCAGTACTTC.

The sample holds one count of this clone. CDR3 coding DNA: TGTGCCAGCAGTTCCGCGGGTGTTATTGATCAGCCCCAGCATTTT. Its translation: CASSSAGVIDQPQHF. This sequence joins TRBV6-2 or TRBV6-3 and TRBJ1-5, with D hard to call. The V end lost 4 bases, the J end lost 5 bases, and 15 bases lay between the germline ends. This CDR3 is built from 15 residues. CDR1 and CDR2 from the germline V gene are MNHEY and SVGEGT.

The chain recombines TRBV11-2 with TRBJ2-7; perhaps TRBD1 as D (6 bases). The CDR3 is 15 amino acids. Germline-derived CDR1 and CDR2 are SGHAT and FQNNGV. V lost 6 bases to trimming and J lost 5 bases, with 20 bases between them. The CDR3 protein is CASSTRPNQGNEQYF. The CDR3 coding sequence is TGTGCCAGCAGTACCCGCCCCAACCAGGGGAACGAGCAGTACTTC.

The chain employs TRBV10-2 and TRBJ2-2, with D possibly TRBD1 on 6 matching bases. Per the germline V gene, CDR1 is WSHSY and CDR2 is SAAADI. Between the trimmed V and J ends, which lost 8 bases and 0 bases, there was a span of 22 bases. This CDR3 region has 18 residues. The CDR3: CASSRQVVLNTNTGELFF. The CDR3 region has the DNA TGCGCCAGCTCCCGACAGGTCGTACTAAATACGAACACCGGGGAGCTGTTTTTT.

This clone was picked up a small number of times. V is TRBV5-5 and J is TRBJ2-1; TRBD2 aligns across 11 bases. CDR1 SGHKS and CDR2 YYEKEE come from the germline V gene (reference sequence). CDR3 length equals 15 residues. Germline trimming cut 3 bases from V and 3 bases from J; bases unmatched to any gene: 2. CDR3 DNA: TGTGCCAGCAGCTCCGGGACTAGCGGCTACAATGAGCAGTTCTTC. Translating gives CASSSGTSGYNEQFF.

This clone was seen only a few times. CDR3 sequence: CASAWESGYEQYF. The CDR3 DNA follows: TGTGCCAGCGCCTGGGAGTCGGGCTACGAGCAGTACTTC. This chain connects TRBV6-5 to TRBJ2-7; the D gene is possibly TRBD2 (5 bases). This CDR3 spans 13 amino acids. V was trimmed by 8 bases and J by 3 bases, leaving 14 bases between them. Germline V gives CDR1 MNHEY, CDR2 SVGAGI.

This sequence joins TRBV11-2 and TRBJ2-3; D is possibly TRBD1 (5 bases). This CDR3 contains 15 residues. Trimming removed 0 bases at V and 4 bases at J, with 11 bases between. Germline V lookup: CDR1 SGHAT, CDR2 FQNNGV. The CDR3 protein is CASSLDSGFSDTQYF. The CDR3 DNA sequence: TGTGCCAGCAGCTTAGATTCAGGGTTCTCAGATACGCAGTATTTT.

V is TRBV6-1 and J is TRBJ1-1, with 7 bases identical to TRBD1. Germline V gene data show CDR1 as MNHNS and CDR2 as SASEGT. CDR3 size: 11 residues. Losses at the gene ends were 2 bases for V and 9 bases for J; bases not matched to a gene: 0. The CDR3 coding sequence is TGTGCCAGCAGTGAAAGGGGGCAAGCTTTCTTT. As protein: CASSERGQAFF.

The genes are TRBV10-1 and TRBJ2-5, with TRBD1 as a possible D gene (5 bases). CDR3 length: 14 residues. Trimming pared 0 bases from V and 1 base from J, leaving 6 bases between. In germline, CDR1 is WNHNN, CDR2 SYGVQD (reference sequence). The CDR3 sequence is CASSESTAQETQYF. In nucleotides, the CDR3 is TGCGCCAGCAGTGAGTCGACAGCCCAAGAGACCCAGTACTTC.

The chain carries TRBV6-2 or TRBV6-3 and TRBJ2-6; D unresolved. In germline, CDR1 is MNHEY, CDR2 SVGEGT. V was cut by 0 bases and J by 8 bases, with 8 bases left in between. The CDR3 is 14 amino acids. CDR3 in amino acids: CASSYSAVTNVLTF. DNA for the CDR3: TGTGCCAGCAGTTACTCGGCGGTGACCAACGTCCTGACTTTC.

The chain is built from TRBV27 and TRBJ1-5, with no clear D. CDR3 length: 17 residues. Germline V gives CDR1 MNHEY, CDR2 SMNVEV (reference sequence). Trimming pared 5 bases from V and 3 bases from J, leaving 20 bases between. CDR3 DNA: TGTGCCAGCAGTCCTTCTGTTTTGGCAGGCCCCAATCAGCCCCAGCATTTT. Its protein is CASSPSVLAGPNQPQHF.

The chain couples TRBV27 to TRBJ1-2, with D unresolved. This CDR3 comprises 12 residues. Per germline, CDR1 MNHEY and CDR2 SMNVEV (reference sequence). Trimming shortened V by 7 bases and J by 2 bases, and 8 bases separated the two germline ends. The CDR3 nucleotides read TGTGCCAGCAAGGCCGGGAACTATGGCTACACCTTC. It yields the protein CASKAGNYGYTF.

The chain combines TRBV6-5 with TRBJ2-5; D is undetermined. Per the germline V gene, CDR1 is MNHEY and CDR2 is SVGAGI. Trimming shortened V by 2 bases and J by 3 bases, and 13 bases separated the two germline ends. This CDR3 spans 15 amino acids. CDR3 in DNA: TGTGCCAGCAGTTACAATGCTCGCGCCGAAGAGACCCAGTACTTC. Translation gives CASSYNARAEETQYF.

The chain recombines TRBV11-3 with TRBJ2-7; TRBD1 aligns across 8 bases. V lost 1 base, J lost 6 bases, and 5 bases stayed unmatched. This CDR3 comprises 14 residues. Germline V gene sequence: CDR1 SGHNT, CDR2 YENEEA. The CDR3, as DNA: TGTGCCAGCAGCTTAGGGACAGGGCAGGTCGAGCAGTACTTC. Protein: CASSLGTGQVEQYF.

This clone was seen only once. The rearrangement links TRBV20-1 to TRBJ2-3, with TRBD2 identical over 15 bases. CDR3 length: 17 amino acids. V shed 3 bases, J shed 3 bases, and the junction held 7 bases outside the gene matches. The germline V gene encodes CDR1 DFQATT and CDR2 SNEGSKA (reference sequence). CDR3 sequence (DNA): TGCAGTGCTAGTGGTGGGACTAGCGGGAGGCCGACAGATACGCAGTATTTT. This encodes CSASGGTSGRPTDTQYF.

The chain carries TRBV11-2 and TRBJ2-5; D may be TRBD2 (7 bases). The CDR3 length is 16 residues. Germline V gene lookup returns CDR1 SGHAT and CDR2 FQNNGV. The V end lost 5 bases, the J end lost 0 bases, and 16 bases lay between the germline ends. The CDR3 reads CASSPVGGGNQETQYF. The CDR3 DNA reads as TGTGCCAGCAGCCCCGTGGGAGGGGGGAACCAAGAGACCCAGTACTTC. The full variable domain, with the rest looked up from reference TRBV11-2 and TRBJ2-5, is EAGVAQSPRYKIIEKRQSVAFWCNPISGHATLYWYQQILGQGPKLLIQFQNNGVVDDSQLPKDRFSAERLKGVDSTLKIQPAKLEDSAVYLCASSPVGGGNQETQYFGPGTRLLVL.

This sequence joins TRBV19 and TRBJ2-7, with D perhaps matching TRBD1 (6 bases). Looked up from germline, CDR1 is LNHDA and CDR2 is SQIVND (reference sequence). Between the trimmed V and J ends, which lost 0 bases and 3 bases, there was a span of 9 bases. The CDR3 length is 14 residues. The CDR3, as DNA: TGTGCCAGTAGTATAGACCCGACAGGCTACGAGCAGTACTTC. Amino acids: CASSIDPTGYEQYF.

The DNA of the CDR3 is TGCGCCAGCAGCCAAGATTTAGCGGGGGGGATCGGAGATACGCAGTATTTT. Its protein is CASSQDLAGGIGDTQYF. The chain employs TRBV4-1 and TRBJ2-3; TRBD2 aligns across 11 bases. The CDR3 is made up of 17 amino acids. V lost 0 bases to trimming and J lost 5 bases; unmatched junction nucleotides: 7. Germline CDR1 MGHRA, CDR2 YSYEKL.

V and J are TRBV20-1 and TRBJ2-1; the match to TRBD2 covers 10 bases. The CDR3 covers 18 residues. Germline trimming cut 3 bases from V and 0 bases from J; bases unmatched to any gene: 11. Germline CDR1 reads DFQATT; CDR2 reads SNEGSKA (reference sequence). CDR3 bases: TGCAGTGCTAGTGGTTCGTCTAGCGGGGGAAGCTCCTACAATGAGCAGTTCTTC. This codes for CSASGSSSGGSSYNEQFF.

This clone came up once. The CDR3 DNA follows: TGTGCCACCAGCCCCCAGGGCCTGGATAATTCACCCCTCCACTTT. This codes for CATSPQGLDNSPLHF. The V gene is TRBV19, the J gene TRBJ1-6; tentatively, D is TRBD1 (5 bases). V was cut by 10 bases and J by 5 bases, with 18 bases left in between. CDR1 and CDR2 (germline): LNHDA, SQIVND (reference sequence). There are 15 residues in the CDR3. Looking up the rest from reference TRBV19 and TRBJ1-6 gives the full variable domain: DGGITQSPKYLFRKEGQNVTLSCEQNLNHDAMYWYRQDPGQGLRLIYYSQIVNDFQKGDIAEGYSVSREKKESFPLTVTSAQKNPTAFYLCATSPQGLDNSPLHFGNGTRLTVT.

The rearrangement links TRBV29-1 to TRBJ2-7, with no clear D. Between the trimmed V and J ends, which lost 5 bases and 2 bases, there was a span of 10 bases. Looked up from germline, CDR1 is SQVTM and CDR2 is ANQGSEA. The CDR3 totals 12 residues. CDR3 nucleotides: TGCAGCGTTAGCGACGGAACCTACGAGCAGTACTTC. Translation: CSVSDGTYEQYF.

The rearrangement uses TRBV19 and TRBJ2-4; a possible D gene is TRBD2 (7 bases). Looked up from germline, CDR1 is LNHDA and CDR2 is SQIVND (reference sequence). Trimming left V 4 bases short and J 0 bases short, with 16 bases between. The CDR3 loop spans 17 amino acids. This CDR3 reads CASSKGSAGAAKNIQYF. CDR3 DNA sequence: TGTGCCAGTAGTAAGGGGAGTGCGGGGGCAGCCAAAAACATTCAGTACTTC.